The rows below give T cell receptor beta chains drawn from one sample of a study of identical twins. TCRdb processed the 5' RACE reads anew with MiXCR; each CDR3 protein has one entry. Found here are approximately 700,000 distinct CDR3 sequences, 18% of them singletons; the top ten hold roughly 14%. The data also belong to a second study, concerning T cells expressing NK-cell markers.

The sample comprised PBMCs. These receptors all stem from a woman in her late teens or twenties in good health. Both conserved end residues are part of each CDR3. The D gene is left open where the match is weak. Rows may omit the clone size; those that give it use once, few, many or a size class.

D: TRBD2
J: TRBJ2-3
V: TRBV27
length: 16
size: .
CDR3: CASSLRAGGFADTQYF
DNA: TGTGCCAGCAGTTTAAGGGCGGGAGGGTTCGCAGATACGCAGTATTTT

D: .
J: TRBJ2-7
V: TRBV20-1
length: 13
size: few
CDR3: CSALRGIPYEQYF
DNA: TGCAGTGCTCTTAGGGGTATACCCTACGAGCAGTACTTC

D: TRBD2
J: TRBJ2-1
V: TRBV20-1
length: 15
size: .
CDR3: CSASVLGVAGDEQFF
DNA: TGCAGTGCTAGCGTACTCGGGGTAGCGGGAGATGAGCAGTTCTTC

D: TRBD1
J: TRBJ2-7
V: TRBV10-3
length: 14
size: few
CDR3: CAISDDRAAYEQYF
DNA: TGTGCCATCAGTGATGACAGGGCCGCCTACGAGCAGTACTTC

D: .
J: TRBJ2-1
V: TRBV12-5
length: 18
size: few
CDR3: CASGFIRDGAVASGEQFF
DNA: TGTGCTAGTGGTTTTATCCGGGATGGGGCGGTGGCCTCGGGCGAGCAGTTCTTC

D: TRBD2
J: TRBJ2-5
V: TRBV12-3/TRBV12-4
length: 16
size: .
CDR3: CASSLSLAGPEETQYF
DNA: TGTGCCAGCAGTTTATCCCTAGCGGGGCCGGAAGAGACCCAGTACTTC

D: .
J: TRBJ2-1
V: TRBV7-9
length: 15
size: many
CDR3: CASSLGSGSYNEQFF
DNA: TGTGCCAGCAGTTTGGGTAGCGGCTCCTACAATGAGCAGTTCTTC

D: TRBD2
J: TRBJ2-7
V: TRBV2
length: 15
size: .
CDR3: CASTLGTSAYYEQYF
DNA: TGTGCCAGCACTTTAGGGACTAGCGCCTACTACGAGCAGTACTTC

D: .
J: TRBJ2-7
V: TRBV27
length: 18
size: .
CDR3: CASSPLGTPDTSSYEQYF
DNA: TGTGCCAGCAGTCCCCTCGGGACCCCTGATACAAGCTCCTACGAGCAGTACTTC

D: TRBD2
J: TRBJ2-1
V: TRBV9
length: 15
size: few
CDR3: CASSVAGGVYNEQFF
DNA: TGTGCCAGCAGCGTAGCCGGGGGGGTCTACAATGAGCAGTTCTTC

D: TRBD2
J: TRBJ2-7
V: TRBV28
length: 16
size: few
CDR3: CASSLGGAGDSYEQYF
DNA: TGTGCCAGCAGTCTGGGGGGAGCGGGGGACTCCTACGAGCAGTACTTC

D: TRBD2
J: TRBJ2-1
V: TRBV6-2/TRBV6-3
length: 16
size: .
CDR3: CASSSPGTSGRGGLIF
DNA: TGTGCCAGCAGTTCGCCCGGGACTAGCGGGAGAGGCGGCCTAATCTTC

D: TRBD2
J: TRBJ2-3
V: TRBV4-3
length: 17
size: .
CDR3: CASSQGDSTGGSDTQYF
DNA: TGCGCCAGCAGCCAAGGGGACTCGACCGGGGGGAGTGATACGCAGTATTTT

D: TRBD1
J: TRBJ2-2
V: TRBV6-5
length: 15
size: .
CDR3: CASSSGQGRSGELFF
DNA: TGTGCCAGCAGTTCCGGACAGGGACGTTCCGGGGAGCTGTTTTTT

D: TRBD2
J: TRBJ2-1
V: TRBV7-3
length: 16
size: .
CDR3: CASTGRTSGGAYEQFF
DNA: TGTGCCAGCACGGGTAGGACTAGCGGGGGGGCCTATGAGCAGTTCTTC

D: .
J: TRBJ2-7
V: TRBV20-1
length: 15
size: .
CDR3: CSARLRGLSSYEQYF
DNA: TGCAGTGCTAGACTCCGAGGCCTCAGCTCCTACGAGCAGTACTTC

D: .
J: TRBJ2-1
V: TRBV12-3/TRBV12-4
length: 11
size: .
CDR3: CASSPQRWQFF
DNA: TGTGCCAGCAGTCCACAGAGATGGCAGTTCTTC

D: TRBD2
J: TRBJ2-1
V: TRBV12-3/TRBV12-4
length: 16
size: .
CDR3: CASSSNSGRSYNEQFF
DNA: TGTGCCAGCAGCTCGAATAGCGGGAGAAGTTACAATGAGCAGTTCTTC

D: .
J: TRBJ2-3
V: TRBV4-3
length: 15
size: few
CDR3: CASSQAGQSIDTQYF
DNA: TGCGCCAGCAGCCAAGCCGGTCAGTCGATTGATACGCAGTATTTT

D: TRBD2
J: TRBJ2-2
V: TRBV27
length: 17
size: .
CDR3: CASSRLAGGPSTGELFF
DNA: TGTGCCAGCAGTCGGCTAGCGGGGGGGCCTAGCACCGGGGAGCTGTTTTTT

D: TRBD1
J: TRBJ2-2
V: TRBV10-3
length: 16
size: few
CDR3: CAISDLGQGDTGELFF
DNA: TGTGCCATCAGTGACCTGGGACAGGGGGACACCGGGGAGCTGTTTTTT

D: TRBD2
J: TRBJ2-1
V: TRBV20-1
length: 14
size: many
CDR3: CSARGSGGLDEQFF
DNA: TGCAGTGCTCGCGGGAGCGGGGGGCTGGATGAGCAGTTCTTC

D: .
J: TRBJ2-7
V: TRBV27
length: 14
size: few
CDR3: CASSWSDKLYEQYF
DNA: TGTGCCAGCAGTTGGTCGGACAAACTTTACGAGCAGTACTTC

D: TRBD1
J: TRBJ2-7
V: TRBV27
length: 16
size: .
CDR3: CASSLFGTGSTYEQYF
DNA: TGTGCCAGCAGTTTATTTGGGACAGGGAGCACCTACGAGCAGTACTTC

D: .
J: TRBJ2-5
V: TRBV7-2
length: 16
size: many
CDR3: CASSLVRDPLGETQYF
DNA: TGTGCCAGCAGCTTAGTAAGGGACCCCTTAGGGGAGACCCAGTACTTC

D: .
J: TRBJ1-6
V: TRBV7-8
length: 15
size: .
CDR3: CASSLSKTGNSPLHF
DNA: TGTGCCAGCAGCTTAAGTAAGACAGGCAATTCACCCCTCCACTTT

D: .
J: TRBJ2-7
V: TRBV7-2
length: 15
size: .
CDR3: CASSTKAERTYEQYF
DNA: TGTGCCAGCAGCACGAAGGCGGAGAGGACCTACGAGCAGTACTTC

D: .
J: TRBJ2-2
V: TRBV13
length: 12
size: few
CDR3: CASSKEGGELFF
DNA: TGTGCCAGCAGCAAAGAAGGGGGGGAGCTGTTTTTT

D: .
J: TRBJ2-3
V: TRBV5-5
length: 15
size: few
CDR3: CASSHPGGFSDTQYF
DNA: TGTGCCAGCAGCCACCCAGGGGGGTTTTCAGATACGCAGTATTTT

D: TRBD2
J: TRBJ2-3
V: TRBV5-1
length: 15
size: .
CDR3: CASIHERGPTDTQYF
DNA: TGCGCCAGCATCCACGAGCGGGGGCCCACAGATACGCAGTATTTT

D: .
J: TRBJ2-1
V: TRBV5-1
length: 12
size: .
CDR3: CASSLWPNEQFF
DNA: TGCGCCAGCAGCTTATGGCCAAATGAGCAGTTCTTC

D: .
J: TRBJ1-5
V: TRBV6-1
length: 11
size: few
CDR3: CASSEAGPQHF
DNA: TGTGCCAGCAGTGAAGCAGGGCCCCAGCATTTT

D: TRBD2
J: TRBJ2-3
V: TRBV20-1
length: 13
size: .
CDR3: CSARTSVTDTQYF
DNA: TGCAGTGCTAGAACTAGCGTCACAGATACGCAGTATTTT

D: TRBD1
J: TRBJ1-1
V: TRBV29-1
length: 10
size: .
CDR3: CSAVDRGAFF
DNA: TGCAGCGCAGTGGACAGGGGTGCTTTCTTT

D: TRBD1
J: TRBJ2-5
V: TRBV2
length: 15
size: .
CDR3: CASSPPRDRDETQYF
DNA: TGTGCCAGCAGTCCTCCGCGGGACAGGGACGAGACCCAGTACTTC

D: TRBD2
J: TRBJ2-3
V: TRBV2
length: 15
size: once
CDR3: CASSEPAGGTDTQYF
DNA: TGTGCCAGCAGTGAACCCGCGGGAGGTACAGATACGCAGTATTTT

D: TRBD2
J: TRBJ2-1
V: TRBV20-1
length: 13
size: .
CDR3: CSAFASGSHEQFF
DNA: TGCAGTGCGTTTGCTAGCGGGAGTCATGAGCAGTTCTTC

D: TRBD1
J: TRBJ2-7
V: TRBV2
length: 13
size: few
CDR3: CASSGGEGYEQYF
DNA: TGTGCCAGCTCAGGGGGCGAGGGATACGAGCAGTACTTC

D: TRBD2
J: TRBJ2-7
V: TRBV6-1
length: 14
size: .
CDR3: CASKGGRGTYEQYF
DNA: TGTGCCAGCAAGGGCGGGAGGGGGACCTACGAGCAGTACTTC

D: TRBD2
J: TRBJ2-2
V: TRBV29-1
length: 16
size: .
CDR3: CSVPTGLAGLTGELFF
DNA: TGCAGCGTCCCCACTGGACTAGCGGGACTCACCGGGGAGCTGTTTTTT

D: .
J: TRBJ1-3
V: TRBV6-5
length: 14
size: few
CDR3: CASSYISSGNTIYF
DNA: TGTGCCAGCAGTTATATTAGCTCTGGAAACACCATATATTTT

D: TRBD2
J: TRBJ2-2
V: TRBV20-1
length: 16
size: .
CDR3: CSARLAGEVETGELFF
DNA: TGCAGTGCTCGCCTAGCGGGAGAGGTAGAAACCGGGGAGCTGTTTTTT

D: TRBD2
J: TRBJ2-3
V: TRBV20-1
length: 14
size: few
CDR3: CSAPLAGRVDTQYF
DNA: TGCAGTGCTCCCTTAGCGGGTCGGGTGGATACGCAGTATTTT

D: .
J: TRBJ1-1
V: TRBV2
length: 11
size: .
CDR3: CASTFGREAFF
DNA: TGTGCCAGCACCTTCGGGAGAGAAGCTTTCTTT

D: .
J: TRBJ2-1
V: TRBV7-9
length: 15
size: few
CDR3: CASSLEGLRSNEQFF
DNA: TGTGCCAGCAGCTTAGAGGGCTTAAGGTCCAATGAGCAGTTCTTC

D: TRBD1
J: TRBJ1-6
V: TRBV9
length: 16
size: .
CDR3: CASSVSGQSYNSPLHF
DNA: TGTGCCAGCAGCGTATCGGGACAGAGCTATAATTCACCCCTCCACTTT

D: .
J: TRBJ2-1
V: TRBV7-9
length: 11
size: .
CDR3: CALSGVNEQFF
DNA: TGTGCCCTAAGTGGGGTCAATGAGCAGTTCTTC

D: TRBD1
J: TRBJ1-2
V: TRBV7-9
length: 16
size: .
CDR3: CASSLGTGGIHYGYTF
DNA: TGTGCCAGCAGCTTAGGGACAGGTGGCATCCACTATGGCTACACCTTC

D: .
J: TRBJ2-5
V: TRBV15
length: 15
size: .
CDR3: CATSRGRTEGETQYF
DNA: TGTGCCACCAGCAGAGGCCGCACAGAGGGGGAGACCCAGTACTTC

D: .
J: TRBJ1-3
V: TRBV11-2
length: 13
size: .
CDR3: CASSRNRGNTIYF
DNA: TGTGCCAGCAGCAGAAACAGGGGAAACACCATATATTTT

D: TRBD1
J: TRBJ1-6
V: TRBV20-1
length: 14
size: .
CDR3: CSARARDSYSPLHF
DNA: TGCAGTGCTAGGGCGAGGGACAGTTATTCACCCCTCCACTTT

D: .
J: TRBJ2-1
V: TRBV20-1
length: 14
size: few
CDR3: CSALTFSMADEQFF
DNA: TGCAGTGCCCTCACCTTCTCTATGGCGGATGAGCAGTTCTTC

D: TRBD1
J: TRBJ2-3
V: TRBV5-5
length: 13
size: few
CDR3: CASSATGLDTQYF
DNA: TGTGCCAGCAGCGCGACAGGGCTGGATACGCAGTATTTT

D: TRBD2
J: TRBJ2-3
V: TRBV4-2
length: 17
size: .
CDR3: CASSQEGRGGGTDTQYF
DNA: TGTGCCAGCAGCCAAGAGGGGCGGGGGGGCGGCACAGATACGCAGTATTTT

D: TRBD2
J: TRBJ2-3
V: TRBV12-3/TRBV12-4
length: 15
size: many
CDR3: CASSFGGRAWDTQYF
DNA: TGTGCCAGCAGTTTTGGTGGGAGGGCCTGGGATACGCAGTATTTT

D: .
J: TRBJ2-1
V: TRBV11-2
length: 19
size: .
CDR3: CASSLDRGSSGSSYNEQFF
DNA: TGTGCCAGCAGCTTAGATCGAGGCTCGAGCGGAAGCTCCTACAATGAGCAGTTCTTC

D: .
J: TRBJ2-3
V: TRBV10-3
length: 15
size: .
CDR3: CAIGGIAASTDTQYF
DNA: TGTGCCATCGGTGGAATAGCGGCTAGCACAGATACGCAGTATTTT

D: TRBD1
J: TRBJ2-1
V: TRBV12-3/TRBV12-4
length: 12
size: .
CDR3: CATRQGAVEQFF
DNA: TGTGCCACACGACAGGGGGCGGTTGAGCAGTTCTTC

D: .
J: TRBJ2-3
V: TRBV20-1
length: 15
size: .
CDR3: CSASHRQRSADTQYF
DNA: TGCAGTGCTAGTCATAGACAGCGTAGCGCAGATACGCAGTATTTT